A selection of T cell receptor beta chains follows, all from one sample in a study of blood T cell repertoires in COVID-19. Sequencing used immunoSEQ multiplex PCR; TCRdb keeps in-frame clones, though not all of them. This sample has about 80,000 clones, with about four fifths found just once. The source material was peripheral blood. All receptors derive from an older man with active or convalescent COVID-19. Each CDR3 is given with its conserved first and last residue. D genes are given only for firm matches. A row's size may be missing; if present it is once, few, many or a size class.

>TRBJ1-2|NA|TRBV5-5|TRBD1
CASSSTGDTYGYTF
TGTGCCAGCAGCTCAACAGGGGATACCTATGGCTACACCTTC
>TRBJ2-5|NA|TRBV14|TRBD2
CASSRGGQETQYF
TGTGCCAGCAGCCGGGGAGGGCAAGAGACCCAGTACTTC
>TRBJ1-2|NA|TRBV5-1|NA
CASSSGSIGGYGYTF
TGCGCCAGCAGCTCCGGATCCATCGGGGGCTATGGCTACACCTTC
>TRBJ2-7|NA|TRBV19|TRBD2
CASMGNSGAKDF
TGTGCCAGTATGGGTAATAGCGGGGCCAAGGACTTC
>TRBJ2-5|NA|TRBV7-2|NA
CASSFTGYQETQYF
TGTGCCAGCAGTTTCACAGGGTACCAAGAGACCCAGTACTTC
>TRBJ2-5|once|TRBV28|TRBD1
CASSLEGQGLQETQYF
TGTGCCAGCAGTTTAGAGGGACAGGGGCTTCAAGAGACCCAGTACTTC
>TRBJ1-6|NA|TRBV9|NA
CASSVSSGRENNSPLHF
TGTGCCAGCAGCGTAAGTTCGGGCAGGGAAAATAATTCACCCCTCCACTTT
>TRBJ2-2|NA|TRBV11-3|NA
CASSLGAGANTGELFF
TGTGCCAGCAGCTTAGGAGCAGGGGCTAACACCGGGGAGCTGTTTTTT
>TRBJ2-1|NA|TRBV7-2|TRBD2
CASSSASGGADNEQFF
TGTGCCAGCAGCTCCGCTAGCGGGGGGGCCGACAATGAGCAGTTCTTC
>TRBJ1-1|once|TRBV7-9|NA
CASSLTGDTEAFF
TGTGCCAGCAGCTTAACGGGGGACACTGAAGCTTTCTTT
>TRBJ2-7|NA|TRBV15|NA
CATSRDMSYEQYF
TGTGCCACCAGCAGAGATATGAGTTACGAGCAGTACTTC
>TRBJ2-1|NA|TRBV9|NA
CASSVAVGDGYEQFF
TGTGCCAGCAGCGTGGCAGTCGGCGACGGGTACGAGCAGTTCTTC
>TRBJ2-1|once|TRBV7-2|NA
CASSLGQTYNEQFF
TGTGCCAGCAGCTTAGGGCAAACGTACAATGAGCAGTTCTTC
>TRBJ2-3|NA|TRBV24-1|TRBD2
CATSDLGGTSAIRTDTQYF
TGTGCCACCAGTGATTTGGGGGGGACTAGCGCTATTCGCACAGATACGCAGTATTTT
>TRBJ2-5|NA|TRBV7-6|TRBD2
CASSLGLAGVGETQYF
TGTGCCAGCAGCTTAGGGCTAGCGGGAGTTGGAGAGACCCAGTACTTC
>TRBJ2-2|NA|TRBV5-1|TRBD2
CASRGLAGGTGELFF
TGCGCCAGCAGAGGGCTAGCGGGTGGAACCGGGGAGCTGTTTTTT
>TRBJ2-7|once|TRBV28|TRBD2
CASSLTAGGYEQYF
TGTGCCAGCAGTTTAACCGCGGGAGGGTACGAGCAGTACTTC
>TRBJ1-1|NA|TRBV11-1|TRBD1
CASGQAGGAFF
TGTGCCAGCGGTCAAGCAGGGGGAGCTTTCTTT
>TRBJ2-1|NA|TRBV2|TRBD1
CASSVRQGEQFF
TGTGCCAGCAGTGTTCGACAGGGGGAGCAGTTCTTC
>TRBJ2-3|NA|TRBV19|NA
CASSSSSGTDTQYF
TGTGCCAGTAGTTCCTCTAGCGGCACAGATACGCAGTATTTT
>TRBJ2-1|NA|TRBV7-7|TRBD1
CASSSDRGRGEQFF
TGTGCTAGCAGCTCGGACAGGGGGCGCGGTGAGCAGTTCTTC
>TRBJ2-1|NA|TRBV3-1/TRBV3-2|TRBD2
CASSQDHSGGSYNEQFF
TGTGCCAGCAGCCAAGATCACAGCGGGGGGTCCTACAATGAGCAGTTCTTC
>TRBJ2-7|NA|TRBV24-1|TRBD2
CATSDSTSGEEQYF
TGTGCCACCAGTGATTCAACTAGCGGTGAGGAGCAGTACTTC
>TRBJ1-2|few|TRBV12-3/TRBV12-4|NA
CASSLRGSGGYTF
TGTGCCAGCAGTTTACGGGGGTCGGGTGGCTACACCTTC
>TRBJ2-7|NA|TRBV29-1|TRBD2
CSVGVSGNYEQYF
TGCAGCGTCGGAGTCAGCGGGAACTACGAGCAGTACTTC
>TRBJ2-7|NA|TRBV28|NA
CASRTGENPLYEQYF
TGTGCCAGCAGAACTGGGGAGAATCCCCTCTACGAGCAGTACTTC
>TRBJ1-2|NA|TRBV5-6|TRBD1
CASSGGQGSYGYTF
TGTGCCAGCAGTGGGGGACAGGGGAGCTATGGCTACACCTTC
>TRBJ1-1|few|TRBV2|TRBD1
CASRQGATTEAFF
TGTGCCAGCAGGCAGGGGGCGACCACTGAAGCTTTCTTT
>TRBJ2-5|NA|TRBV4-1|TRBD1
CASSQDRDRGAETQYF
TGCGCCAGCAGCCAAGACCGGGACAGGGGGGCAGAGACCCAGTACTTC
>TRBJ2-3|NA|TRBV6-2/TRBV6-3|NA
CASSSGELGADTQYF
TGTGCCAGCAGTTCGGGGGAGCTGGGAGCAGATACGCAGTATTTT
>TRBJ1-1|NA|TRBV5-1|TRBD1
CASSFGQGVQGEAFF
TGCGCCAGCAGCTTTGGACAGGGGGTGCAAGGTGAAGCTTTCTTT
>TRBJ2-4|NA|TRBV27|NA
CASSLSPDLIQYF
TGTGCCAGCAGTTTATCCCCAGATCTCATTCAGTACTTC
>TRBJ2-5|NA|TRBV14|NA
CASSQAFSRAQYF
TGTGCCAGCAGCCAAGCCTTCTCGAGGGCCCAGTACTTC
>TRBJ2-2|few|TRBV14|NA
CASSQVQGRPGELFF
TGTGCCAGCAGCCAAGTGCAGGGGCGGCCCGGGGAGCTGTTTTTT
>TRBJ1-2|once|TRBV3-1/TRBV3-2|TRBD1
CASSPGQGDYGYTF
TGTGCCAGCAGCCCAGGACAGGGAGACTATGGCTACACCTTC